This T cell receptor beta chain was obtained from a study of tumor-infiltrating T cells and Merkel cell polyomavirus. Study-wide background: CD8+ T cells recognized the Merkel cell polyomavirus KLL epitope.

Assay used: immunoSEQ multiplex PCR; TCRdb lists only in-frame clones, some missing. The table has 24,000 or so clones, around 90% seen once. Robust Merkel cell polyomavirus Large T antigen positivity by immunohistochemistry was seen in all patients' tumors. The study's findings and limits: Tumors with about 5-108 versus 0-3 unique KLL-specific clonotypes showed a significant MCC-specific survival advantage.

The CDR3 extends over 19 amino acids. Losses at the gene ends were 5 bases for V and 4 bases for J; bases not matched to a gene: 15. Germline CDR1 reads MDHEN; CDR2 reads SYDVKM. About this clone itself: Its antigen is as yet unknown.

The receptor was derived from a man aged 50-60 years with Merkel cell carcinoma. Specimen: lymph node tissue. The rearrangement links TRBV28 to TRBJ2-2, with 11 bases fitting TRBD2. The CDR3 DNA reads TGTGCCAGCAGTACAAACCAACGTATAGCGGGAGGGAGCACCGGGGAGCTGTTTTTT. This translates into CASSTNQRIAGGSTGELFF.